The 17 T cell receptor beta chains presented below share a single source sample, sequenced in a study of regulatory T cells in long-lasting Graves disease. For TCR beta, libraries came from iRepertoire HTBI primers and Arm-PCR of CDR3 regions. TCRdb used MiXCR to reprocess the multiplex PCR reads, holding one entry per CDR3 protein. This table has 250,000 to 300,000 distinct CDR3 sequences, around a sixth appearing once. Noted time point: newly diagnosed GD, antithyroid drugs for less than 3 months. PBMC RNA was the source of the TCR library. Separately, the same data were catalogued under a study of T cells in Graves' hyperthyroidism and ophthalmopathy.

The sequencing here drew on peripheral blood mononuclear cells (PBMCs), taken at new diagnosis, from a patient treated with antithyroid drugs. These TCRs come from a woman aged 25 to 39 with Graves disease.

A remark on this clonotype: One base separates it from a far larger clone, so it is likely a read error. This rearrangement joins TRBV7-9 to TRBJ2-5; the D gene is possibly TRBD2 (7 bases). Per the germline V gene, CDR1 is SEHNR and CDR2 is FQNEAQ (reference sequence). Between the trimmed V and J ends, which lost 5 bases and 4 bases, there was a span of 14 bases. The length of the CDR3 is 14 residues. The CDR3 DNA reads TGTGCCAGCAGCACGGGGGGCTCGGGAGAGACCCAGTACTTC. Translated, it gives CASSTGGSGETQYF.

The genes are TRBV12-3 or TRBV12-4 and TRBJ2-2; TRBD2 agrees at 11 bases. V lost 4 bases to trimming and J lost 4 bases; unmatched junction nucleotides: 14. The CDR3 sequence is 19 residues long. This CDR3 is CASSSWGSGGAASTGELFF. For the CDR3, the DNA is TGTGCCAGCAGTTCCTGGGGTAGCGGGGGGGCCGCGAGCACCGGGGAGCTGTTTTTT.

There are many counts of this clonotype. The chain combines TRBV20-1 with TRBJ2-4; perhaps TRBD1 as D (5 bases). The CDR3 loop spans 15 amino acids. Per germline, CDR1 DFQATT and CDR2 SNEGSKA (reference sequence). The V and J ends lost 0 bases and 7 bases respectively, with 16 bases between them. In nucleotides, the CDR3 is TGCAGTGCTAGAGAGTCTGGTGGGGCCCTCAACATTCAGTACTTC. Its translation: CSARESGGALNIQYF.

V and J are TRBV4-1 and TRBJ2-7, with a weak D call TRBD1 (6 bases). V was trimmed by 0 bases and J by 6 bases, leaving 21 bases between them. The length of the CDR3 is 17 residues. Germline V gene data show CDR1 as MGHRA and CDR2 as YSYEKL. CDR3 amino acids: CASSQEIPTQGEFEQYF. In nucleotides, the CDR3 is TGCGCCAGCAGCCAAGAGATCCCTACACAGGGTGAATTCGAGCAGTACTTC.

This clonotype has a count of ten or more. The CDR3 nucleotides are TGTGCCAGCAGTTACTCGAAGCGTTCTGATATGAACACTGAAGCTTTCTTT. It is translated as CASSYSKRSDMNTEAFF. This chain links TRBV6-5 with TRBJ1-1; D not resolved. Trimming left V 0 bases short and J 0 bases short, with 14 bases between. The CDR3 loop spans 17 amino acids. Per the germline V gene, CDR1 is MNHEY and CDR2 is SVGAGI.

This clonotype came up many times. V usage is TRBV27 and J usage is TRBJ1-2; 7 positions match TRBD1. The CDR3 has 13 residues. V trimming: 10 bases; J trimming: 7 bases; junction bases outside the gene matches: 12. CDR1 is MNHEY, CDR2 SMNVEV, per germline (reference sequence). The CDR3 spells CATYNRGSGGYTF. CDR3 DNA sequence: TGTGCCACATACAACAGGGGATCGGGTGGCTACACCTTC.

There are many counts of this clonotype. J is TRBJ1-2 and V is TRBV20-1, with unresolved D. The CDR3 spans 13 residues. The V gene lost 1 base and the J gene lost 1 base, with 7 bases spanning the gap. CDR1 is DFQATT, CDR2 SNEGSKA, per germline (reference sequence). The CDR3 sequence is CSARGTDNYGYTF. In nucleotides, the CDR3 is TGCAGTGCTAGAGGGACCGATAACTATGGCTACACCTTC.

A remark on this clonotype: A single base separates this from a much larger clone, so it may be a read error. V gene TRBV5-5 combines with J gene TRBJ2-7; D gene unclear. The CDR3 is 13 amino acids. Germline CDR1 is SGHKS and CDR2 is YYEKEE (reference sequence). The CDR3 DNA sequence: TGTGCCAGCAGCTTCAGAATCTCCTACGTGCAGTACTTC. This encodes CASSFRISYVQYF. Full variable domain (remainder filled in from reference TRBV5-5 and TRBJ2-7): DAGVTQSPTHLIKTRGQQVTLRCSPISGHKSVSWYQQVLGQGPQFIFQYYEKEERGRGNFPDRFSARQFPNYSSELNVNALLLGDSALYLCASSFRISYVQYFGPGTRLTVT.

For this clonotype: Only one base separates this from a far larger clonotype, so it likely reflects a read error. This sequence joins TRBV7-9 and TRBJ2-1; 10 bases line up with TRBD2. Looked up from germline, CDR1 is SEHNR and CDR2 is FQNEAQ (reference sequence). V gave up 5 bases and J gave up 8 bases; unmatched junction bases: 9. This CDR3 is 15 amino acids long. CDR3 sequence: CASSLIAGGYDEQFF. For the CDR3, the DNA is TGTGCCAGCAGCCTTATAGCGGGGGGTTACGATGAGCAGTTCTTC.

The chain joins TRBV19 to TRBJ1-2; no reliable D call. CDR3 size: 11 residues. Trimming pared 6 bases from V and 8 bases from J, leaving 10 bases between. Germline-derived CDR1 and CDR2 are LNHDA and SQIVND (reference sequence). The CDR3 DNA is TGTGCCAGTAGCCGTGGGCCGGGCTACACCTTC. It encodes CASSRGPGYTF.

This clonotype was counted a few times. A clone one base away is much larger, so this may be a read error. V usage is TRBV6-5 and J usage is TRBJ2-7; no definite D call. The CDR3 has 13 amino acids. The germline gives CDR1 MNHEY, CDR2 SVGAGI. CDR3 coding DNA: TGTGTCAGCAGATATTCGATCATCGACGAGCAGTACTTC. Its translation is CVSRYSIIDEQYF.

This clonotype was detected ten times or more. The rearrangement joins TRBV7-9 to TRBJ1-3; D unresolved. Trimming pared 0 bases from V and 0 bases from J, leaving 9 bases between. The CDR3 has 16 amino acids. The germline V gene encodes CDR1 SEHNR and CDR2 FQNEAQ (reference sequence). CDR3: CASSLAGHPSGNTIYF. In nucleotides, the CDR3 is TGTGCCAGCAGCTTAGCTGGCCACCCCTCTGGAAACACCATATATTTT.

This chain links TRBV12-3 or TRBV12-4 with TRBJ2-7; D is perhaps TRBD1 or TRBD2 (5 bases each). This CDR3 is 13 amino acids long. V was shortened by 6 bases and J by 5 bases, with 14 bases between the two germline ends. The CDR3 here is CASSLRDRDEQYF. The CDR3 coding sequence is TGTGCCAGCAGCCTACGGGACCGAGACGAGCAGTACTTC.

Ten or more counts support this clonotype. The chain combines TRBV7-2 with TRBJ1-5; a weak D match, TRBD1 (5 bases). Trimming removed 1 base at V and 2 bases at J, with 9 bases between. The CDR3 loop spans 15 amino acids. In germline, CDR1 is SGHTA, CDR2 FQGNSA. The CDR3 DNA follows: TGTGCCAGCAGCTTAGGTGGGGGTGGCAATCAGCCCCAGCATTTT. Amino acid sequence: CASSLGGGGNQPQHF. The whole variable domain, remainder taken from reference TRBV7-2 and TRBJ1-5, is GAGVSQSPSNKVTEKGKDVELRCDPISGHTALYWYRQSLGQGLEFLIYFQGNSAPDKSGLPSDRFSAERTGGSVSTLTIQRTQQEDSAVYLCASSLGGGGNQPQHFGDGTRLSIL.

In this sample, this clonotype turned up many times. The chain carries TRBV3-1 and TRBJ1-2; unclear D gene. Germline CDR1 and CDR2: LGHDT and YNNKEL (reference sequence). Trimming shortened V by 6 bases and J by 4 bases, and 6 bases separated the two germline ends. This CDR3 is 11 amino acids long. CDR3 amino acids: CASSRSYGYTF. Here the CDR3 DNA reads TGTGCCAGCAGTAGGAGCTATGGCTACACCTTC.

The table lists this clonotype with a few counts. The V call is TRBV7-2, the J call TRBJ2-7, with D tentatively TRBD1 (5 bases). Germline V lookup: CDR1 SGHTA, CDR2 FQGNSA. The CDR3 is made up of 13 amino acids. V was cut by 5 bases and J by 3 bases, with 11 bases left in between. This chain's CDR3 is CASSVDRNYEQYF. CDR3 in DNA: TGTGCCAGCAGCGTCGACAGAAACTACGAGCAGTACTTC. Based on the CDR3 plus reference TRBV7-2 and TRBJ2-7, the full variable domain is GAGVSQSPSNKVTEKGKDVELRCDPISGHTALYWYRQSLGQGLEFLIYFQGNSAPDKSGLPSDRFSAERTGGSVSTLTIQRTQQEDSAVYLCASSVDRNYEQYFGPGTRLTVT.

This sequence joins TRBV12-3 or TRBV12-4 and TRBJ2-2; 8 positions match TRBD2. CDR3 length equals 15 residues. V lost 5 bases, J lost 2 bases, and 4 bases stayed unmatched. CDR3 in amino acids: CASSQRGPNTGELFF. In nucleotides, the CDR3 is TGTGCCAGCAGTCAGCGGGGGCCAAACACCGGGGAGCTGTTTTTT.